These T cell receptor beta chains were read from a single sample in a study of blood T cell repertoires in COVID-19. Using immunoSEQ multiplex PCR, the repertoire was profiled, and TCRdb retains in-frame clones only, with some absent. The sample holds 100,000 to 110,000 clones; about nine tenths are singletons and the top ten take about 2.2%. The sequencing sample was made of peripheral blood. The receptor source for this set is a middle-aged man with active COVID-19. Both conserved end residues are part of each CDR3. Each record gives: CDR3 protein, CDR3 DNA, J gene, clone size, V gene, D gene. D genes are given only for firm matches. Size values are once, few and many counts, or a class for expanded clones, and some rows have none.

CDR3: CASSEQGAGYTF; DNA: TGTGCCAGCAGCGAGCAGGGGGCAGGCTACACCTTC; J: TRBJ1-2; size: .; V: TRBV3-1/TRBV3-2; D: TRBD1
CDR3: CASSLEGVRRRSADTQYF; DNA: TGTGCCAGCAGCCTAGAGGGGGTCCGGCGGAGAAGCGCAGATACGCAGTATTTT; J: TRBJ2-3; size: .; V: TRBV7-2; D: .
CDR3: CASSLVLAGGTGELFF; DNA: TGTGCCAGCAGCTTGGTGCTAGCGGGGGGTACCGGGGAGCTGTTTTTT; J: TRBJ2-2; size: once; V: TRBV5-5; D: TRBD2
CDR3: CASSPRRGEAFF; DNA: TGTGCCAGCTCACCACGCAGGGGTGAAGCTTTCTTT; J: TRBJ1-1; size: .; V: TRBV18; D: .
CDR3: CASGDRPIGNTIYF; DNA: TGTGCCAGCGGAGACCGACCGATTGGAAACACCATATATTTT; J: TRBJ1-3; size: .; V: TRBV7-2; D: .
CDR3: CASSSGQGKYEQYF; DNA: TGTGCCAGCAGCAGCGGACAGGGGAAATACGAGCAGTACTTC; J: TRBJ2-7; size: .; V: TRBV6-5; D: TRBD1
CDR3: CASTRSGSTEAFF; DNA: TGTGCCAGCACCCGATCAGGGTCAACTGAAGCTTTCTTT; J: TRBJ1-1; size: .; V: TRBV28; D: .
CDR3: CASSLSSTGNIQYF; DNA: TGTGCCAGCAGTTTATCGAGTACCGGGAACATTCAGTACTTC; J: TRBJ2-4; size: .; V: TRBV27; D: .
CDR3: CASGAGARFTDTQYF; DNA: TGTGCCAGCGGAGCGGGGGCCCGATTCACAGATACGCAGTATTTT; J: TRBJ2-3; size: .; V: TRBV9; D: TRBD2
CDR3: CASSDRAGGNYGYTF; DNA: TGTGCCAGCAGTGACAGGGCAGGGGGGAACTATGGCTACACCTTC; J: TRBJ1-2; size: .; V: TRBV2; D: TRBD1
CDR3: CASRGTGLAHNSPLHF; DNA: TGCGCCAGCAGGGGGACAGGCCTCGCACATAATTCACCCCTCCACTTT; J: TRBJ1-6; size: .; V: TRBV4-1; D: TRBD1
CDR3: CASSAGASTDTQYF; DNA: TGTGCCAGCAGCGCAGGGGCTAGCACAGATACGCAGTATTTT; J: TRBJ2-3; size: .; V: TRBV7-9; D: .
CDR3: CASSIEAGSSYNEQFF; DNA: TGTGCCAGTAGTATTGAGGCGGGGAGCTCCTACAATGAGCAGTTCTTC; J: TRBJ2-1; size: once; V: TRBV19; D: .
CDR3: CASSVRGDQPQHF; DNA: TGTGCCAGCAGCGTTCGGGGGGATCAGCCCCAGCATTTT; J: TRBJ1-5; size: .; V: TRBV9; D: .
CDR3: CASSVGLGAPRGADTQYF; DNA: TGTGCCAGCAGCGTAGGGCTCGGGGCTCCCAGGGGGGCAGATACGCAGTATTTT; J: TRBJ2-3; size: .; V: TRBV9; D: .
CDR3: CASSLIGGWYNEQFF; DNA: TGTGCCAGCAGTCTCATCGGGGGGTGGTACAATGAGCAGTTCTTC; J: TRBJ2-1; size: .; V: TRBV2; D: TRBD2
CDR3: CASSQDQPSGWNEQFF; DNA: TGTGCCAGCAGCCAAGATCAGCCTAGCGGGTGGAATGAGCAGTTCTTC; J: TRBJ2-1; size: .; V: TRBV4-2; D: TRBD2
CDR3: CASGLVGARGPTDTQYF; DNA: TGTGCTAGTGGTTTGGTAGGAGCTAGAGGTCCCACAGATACGCAGTATTTT; J: TRBJ2-3; size: .; V: TRBV12-5; D: .
CDR3: CASSEANIAGGSYNEQFF; DNA: TGTGCCAGCAGTGAAGCGAATATTGCAGGGGGCTCCTACAATGAGCAGTTCTTC; J: TRBJ2-1; size: once; V: TRBV2; D: TRBD1
CDR3: CASSPPMEPRNEQFF; DNA: TGTGCCAGCTCACCACCTATGGAGCCACGGAATGAGCAGTTCTTC; J: TRBJ2-1; size: .; V: TRBV18; D: .
CDR3: CASSETAGFYEQYF; DNA: TGCGCCAGCAGTGAGACAGCCGGCTTCTACGAGCAGTACTTC; J: TRBJ2-7; size: .; V: TRBV10-1; D: .
CDR3: CASSLPGGSTDTQYF; DNA: TGTGCCAGCAGCTTACCCGGGGGAAGCACAGATACGCAGTATTTT; J: TRBJ2-3; size: .; V: TRBV7-9; D: .
CDR3: CASSLSTSGLGETQYF; DNA: TGCGCCAGCAGCTTGAGTACTAGCGGGCTTGGAGAGACCCAGTACTTC; J: TRBJ2-5; size: .; V: TRBV5-1; D: TRBD2
CDR3: CASSVGQSNYGYTF; DNA: TGTGCCAGCAGCGTGGGACAATCGAACTATGGCTACACCTTC; J: TRBJ1-2; size: .; V: TRBV9; D: .
CDR3: CASSLVGQGAGNEQFF; DNA: TGCGCCAGCAGCTTGGTAGGCCAGGGGGCTGGGAATGAGCAGTTCTTC; J: TRBJ2-1; size: .; V: TRBV5-1; D: TRBD1
CDR3: CASSGRMNTEAFF; DNA: TGTGCCAGCAGTGGGAGAATGAACACTGAAGCTTTCTTT; J: TRBJ1-1; size: .; V: TRBV12-3/TRBV12-4; D: .
CDR3: CASTANGDYGYTF; DNA: TGTGCCAGCACCGCGAACGGGGACTATGGCTACACCTTC; J: TRBJ1-2; size: .; V: TRBV2; D: .
CDR3: CASSSRQGKSYGYTF; DNA: TGTGCCAGCAGCTCCCGACAGGGAAAGAGCTATGGCTACACCTTC; J: TRBJ1-2; size: once; V: TRBV7-8; D: TRBD1
CDR3: CASSSTKGGRNNEQFF; DNA: TGTGCCAGCAGCTCCACTAAAGGCGGGAGAAACAATGAGCAGTTCTTC; J: TRBJ2-1; size: .; V: TRBV7-8; D: TRBD2
CDR3: CASSPGTGPTYEQYF; DNA: TGTGCCAGCAGTCCTGGGACAGGCCCGACCTACGAGCAGTACTTC; J: TRBJ2-7; size: .; V: TRBV6-5; D: TRBD1
CDR3: CASSSSPGSYNEQFF; DNA: TGTGCCAGCAGCTCCTCCCCGGGGTCGTACAATGAGCAGTTCTTC; J: TRBJ2-1; size: once; V: TRBV9; D: .
CDR3: CASSPLGGNQNEQFF; DNA: TGTGCCAGCTCACCACTGGGCGGGAATCAAAATGAGCAGTTCTTC; J: TRBJ2-1; size: .; V: TRBV18; D: .
CDR3: CASSQDRTGGREKLFF; DNA: TGTGCCAGCAGCCAAGATCGGACAGGGGGTAGGGAAAAACTGTTTTTT; J: TRBJ1-4; size: .; V: TRBV3-1/TRBV3-2; D: TRBD1
CDR3: CASSLGGQGRKSEAFF; DNA: TGTGCCAGCAGCTTAGGCGGACAGGGAAGAAAGTCTGAAGCTTTCTTT; J: TRBJ1-1; size: .; V: TRBV5-4; D: TRBD1
CDR3: CASSAGGGYEQYF; DNA: TGTGCCAGCAGTGCGGGGGGGGGCTACGAGCAGTACTTC; J: TRBJ2-7; size: .; V: TRBV6-4; D: TRBD2
CDR3: CASRVRAGGTQYF; DNA: TGTGCCAGCAGGGTCCGAGCGGGGGGGACCCAGTACTTC; J: TRBJ2-5; size: .; V: TRBV6-5; D: TRBD2
CDR3: CASTKGVAGGPENEQFF; DNA: TGCGCCTCCACGAAGGGCGTAGCGGGAGGGCCTGAGAATGAGCAGTTCTTC; J: TRBJ2-1; size: .; V: TRBV4-1; D: TRBD2
CDR3: CASSYSNVQGDTQYF; DNA: TGTGCCAGCAGTTACTCGAATGTGCAGGGCGATACGCAGTATTTT; J: TRBJ2-3; size: .; V: TRBV6-5; D: .
CDR3: CASRQGGNTIYF; DNA: TGTGCCAGTAGACAGGGAGGAAACACCATATATTTT; J: TRBJ1-3; size: few; V: TRBV12-3/TRBV12-4; D: TRBD1
CDR3: CASSAPSLAAPSEQFF; DNA: TGCGCCAGCAGTGCCCCCTCCCTAGCGGCCCCAAGTGAGCAGTTCTTC; J: TRBJ2-1; size: .; V: TRBV10-2; D: TRBD2
CDR3: CASSLASRGPLGNTEAFF; DNA: TGTGCCAGCAGCTTAGCGTCAAGGGGGCCCCTCGGGAACACTGAAGCTTTCTTT; J: TRBJ1-1; size: .; V: TRBV7-9; D: TRBD1
CDR3: CASSPAVGELFF; DNA: TGTGCCAGCTCACCCGCGGTGGGGGAGCTGTTTTTT; J: TRBJ2-2; size: once; V: TRBV18; D: .
CDR3: CASGLVLSGSYNEQFF; DNA: TGTGCTAGTGGTTTGGTACTTAGCGGCTCCTACAATGAGCAGTTCTTC; J: TRBJ2-1; size: .; V: TRBV12-5; D: .
CDR3: CAWNFGGSTTDTQYF; DNA: TGTGCCTGGAATTTCGGCGGGAGCACCACAGATACGCAGTATTTT; J: TRBJ2-3; size: once; V: TRBV30; D: TRBD2
CDR3: CASSPLLTLTDTQYF; DNA: TGTGCCAGCTCACCACTATTAACTTTAACAGATACGCAGTATTTT; J: TRBJ2-3; size: .; V: TRBV18; D: .
CDR3: CASSQEIASGGGGEQFF; DNA: TGTGCCAGCAGCCAAGAGATAGCTAGCGGGGGGGGAGGTGAGCAGTTCTTC; J: TRBJ2-1; size: .; V: TRBV3-1/TRBV3-2; D: TRBD2
CDR3: CASSSQGNQPQHF; DNA: TGTGCCAGCAGCTCACAGGGTAACCAGCCCCAGCATTTT; J: TRBJ1-5; size: .; V: TRBV7-2; D: .
CDR3: CASSRTGFSEQYF; DNA: TGTGCCAGTAGCCGGACAGGATTCTCCGAGCAGTACTTC; J: TRBJ2-7; size: .; V: TRBV19; D: TRBD1
CDR3: CASSLYYTYNEQFF; DNA: TGTGCCAGCAGTTTATACTATACCTACAATGAGCAGTTCTTC; J: TRBJ2-1; size: .; V: TRBV27; D: .
CDR3: CASSRLADYNEQFF; DNA: TGTGCCAGTTCACGGTTAGCGGACTACAATGAGCAGTTCTTC; J: TRBJ2-1; size: .; V: TRBV19; D: .
CDR3: CSVVAPGQGNEKLFF; DNA: TGCAGCGTTGTAGCGCCGGGACAGGGGAACGAAAAACTGTTTTTT; J: TRBJ1-4; size: .; V: TRBV29-1; D: TRBD1
CDR3: CASSIVGGRSETQYF; DNA: TGTGCCAGTAGTATAGTCGGCGGGAGGTCCGAGACCCAGTACTTC; J: TRBJ2-5; size: .; V: TRBV19; D: TRBD2
CDR3: CASSAYGQGTGANVLTF; DNA: TGTGCCAGCAGTGCCTACGGACAGGGGACAGGGGCCAACGTCCTGACTTTC; J: TRBJ2-6; size: .; V: TRBV2; D: TRBD1
CDR3: CASSQDPPSQGSRNTIYF; DNA: TGCGCCAGCAGCCAAGACCCCCCTTCTCAGGGGTCACGAAACACCATATATTTT; J: TRBJ1-3; size: .; V: TRBV4-1; D: .
CDR3: CATSQWGGPTDTQYF; DNA: TGTGCCACCTCGCAGTGGGGAGGGCCAACAGATACGCAGTATTTT; J: TRBJ2-3; size: few; V: TRBV24-1; D: TRBD2
CDR3: CASSEVGGSSEQFF; DNA: TGTGCCAGCAGCGAAGTCGGAGGGAGCAGTGAGCAGTTCTTC; J: TRBJ2-1; size: .; V: TRBV6-1; D: .
CDR3: CASLSSNYGYTF; DNA: TGTGCCAGTTTGAGCTCTAACTATGGCTACACCTTC; J: TRBJ1-2; size: .; V: TRBV19; D: .
CDR3: CASGLGRDYGYTF; DNA: TGTGCTAGTGGTTTGGGCAGGGATTATGGCTACACCTTC; J: TRBJ1-2; size: .; V: TRBV12-5; D: .